The T cell receptor (beta chain) described here comes from a study of blood T cell repertoires in COVID-19. The V gene lost 2 bases and the J gene lost 3 bases, with 10 bases spanning the gap. The germline gives CDR1 ENHRY, CDR2 SYGVKD. There are 14 residues in the CDR3. The data were produced by immunoSEQ multiplex PCR, yet TCRdb's version contains in-frame clones alone and is incomplete. The sample carries about 360,000 clones, more than 75% recorded once. Participants, about 18 to 95 years old, spanned around 25 US areas. The origin of this receptor is a man aged 40-50 years in a cohort exposed to, infected with or recovered from COVID-19 (not recorded which). The sequenced material came from PBMCs or T cells enriched from blood (not recorded which). The V and J genes are TRBV10-3 and TRBJ1-2, with D hard to call. The CDR3 protein is CAISERTGDYGYTF. The CDR3 DNA reads as TGTGCCATCAGTGAGAGGACGGGAGACTATGGCTACACCTTC.